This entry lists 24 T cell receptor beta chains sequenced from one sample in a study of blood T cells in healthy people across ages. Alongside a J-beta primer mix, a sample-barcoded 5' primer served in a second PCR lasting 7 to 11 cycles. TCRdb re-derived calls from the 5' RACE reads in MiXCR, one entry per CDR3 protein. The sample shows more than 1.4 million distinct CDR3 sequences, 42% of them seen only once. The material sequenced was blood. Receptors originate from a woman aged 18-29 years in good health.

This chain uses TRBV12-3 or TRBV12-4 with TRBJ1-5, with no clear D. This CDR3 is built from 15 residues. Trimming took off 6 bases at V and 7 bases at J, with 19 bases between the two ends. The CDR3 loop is CASSDRYGKAQPQHF. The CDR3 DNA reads TGTGCCAGCAGCGATCGGTATGGTAAGGCCCAGCCCCAGCATTTT.

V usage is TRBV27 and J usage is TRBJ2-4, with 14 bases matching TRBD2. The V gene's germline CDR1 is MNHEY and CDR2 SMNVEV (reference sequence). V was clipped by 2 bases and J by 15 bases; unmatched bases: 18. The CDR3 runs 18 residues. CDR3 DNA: TGTGCCAGCAGTTTAAACATGGGGACTAGCGGGAGTCTCTACGAGCTGTACTTC. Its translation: CASSLNMGTSGSLYELYF.

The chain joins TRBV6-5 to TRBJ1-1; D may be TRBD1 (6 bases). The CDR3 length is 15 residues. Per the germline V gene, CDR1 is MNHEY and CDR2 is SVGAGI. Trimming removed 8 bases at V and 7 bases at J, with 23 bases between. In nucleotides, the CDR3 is TGTGCCAGCCTATTTAGCGGGGGGCAACATGGTGAAGCTTTCTTT. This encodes CASLFSGGQHGEAFF.

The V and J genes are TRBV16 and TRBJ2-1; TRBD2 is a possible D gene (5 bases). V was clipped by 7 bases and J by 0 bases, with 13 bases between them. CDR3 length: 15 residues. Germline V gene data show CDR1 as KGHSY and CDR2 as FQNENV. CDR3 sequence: CASNRWESSYNEQFF. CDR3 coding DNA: TGTGCCAGCAACCGCTGGGAGAGCTCCTACAATGAGCAGTTCTTC.

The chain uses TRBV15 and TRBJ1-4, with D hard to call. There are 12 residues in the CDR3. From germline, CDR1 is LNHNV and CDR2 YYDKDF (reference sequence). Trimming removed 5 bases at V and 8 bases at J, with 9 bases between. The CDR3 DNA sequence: TGTGCCACCAGCGACCCGAACGAAAAACTGTTTTTT. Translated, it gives CATSDPNEKLFF. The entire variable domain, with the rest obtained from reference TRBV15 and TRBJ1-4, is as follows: DAMVIQNPRYQVTQFGKPVTLSCSQTLNHNVMYWYQQKSSQAPKLLFHYYDKDFNNEADTPDNFQSRRPNTSFCFLDIRSPGLGDTAMYLCATSDPNEKLFFGSGTQLSVL.

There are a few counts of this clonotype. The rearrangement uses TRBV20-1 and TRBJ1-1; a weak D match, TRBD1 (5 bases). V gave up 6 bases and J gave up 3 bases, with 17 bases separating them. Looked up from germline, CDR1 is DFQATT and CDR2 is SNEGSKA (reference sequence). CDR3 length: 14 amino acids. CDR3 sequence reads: CSAPRQGVDTEAFF. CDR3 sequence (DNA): TGCAGTGCCCCGAGGCAGGGAGTGGACACTGAAGCTTTCTTT.

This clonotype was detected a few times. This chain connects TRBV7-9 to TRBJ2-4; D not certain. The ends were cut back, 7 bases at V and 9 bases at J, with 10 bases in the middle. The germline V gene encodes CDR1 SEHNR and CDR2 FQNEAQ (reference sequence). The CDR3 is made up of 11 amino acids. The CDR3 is CASTVTGIQYF. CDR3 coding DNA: TGTGCCAGCACCGTAACCGGCATTCAGTACTTC.

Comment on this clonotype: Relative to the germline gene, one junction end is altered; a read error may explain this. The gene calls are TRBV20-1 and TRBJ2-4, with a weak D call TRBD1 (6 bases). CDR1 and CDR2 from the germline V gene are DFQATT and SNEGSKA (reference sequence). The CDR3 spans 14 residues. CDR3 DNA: TGCAGTGTCCCGGGACACCTCTCCAAAAACGTTCAGTACTTC. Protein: CSVPGHLSKNVQYF.

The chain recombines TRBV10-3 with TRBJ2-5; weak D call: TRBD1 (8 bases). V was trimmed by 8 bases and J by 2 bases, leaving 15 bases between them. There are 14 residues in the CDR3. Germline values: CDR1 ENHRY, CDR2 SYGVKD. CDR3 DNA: TGTGCCATCGGGGAGGGACAGGCACAAGAGACCCAGTACTTC. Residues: CAIGEGQAQETQYF.

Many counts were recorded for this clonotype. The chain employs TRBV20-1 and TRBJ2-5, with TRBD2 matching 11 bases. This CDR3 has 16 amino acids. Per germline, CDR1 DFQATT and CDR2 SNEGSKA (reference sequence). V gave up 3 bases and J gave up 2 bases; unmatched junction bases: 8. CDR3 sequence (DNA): TGCAGTGCTAGTTCGCTAGCGGGAGGACAACAAGAGACCCAGTACTTC. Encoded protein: CSASSLAGGQQETQYF.

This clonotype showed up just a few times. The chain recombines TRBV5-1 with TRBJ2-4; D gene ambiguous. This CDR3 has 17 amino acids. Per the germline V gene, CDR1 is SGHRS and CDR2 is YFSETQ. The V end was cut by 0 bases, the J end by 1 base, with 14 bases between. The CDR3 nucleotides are TGCGCCAGCAGCTTGGCCGGACGCCGGGTGGCCAAAAACATTCAGTACTTC. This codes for CASSLAGRRVAKNIQYF.

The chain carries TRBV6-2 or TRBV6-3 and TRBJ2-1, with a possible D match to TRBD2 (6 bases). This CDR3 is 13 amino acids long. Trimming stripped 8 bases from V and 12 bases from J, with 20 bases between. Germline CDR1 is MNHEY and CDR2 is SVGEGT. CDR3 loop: CASGEPDGRGQFF. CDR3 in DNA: TGTGCCAGCGGCGAACCGGACGGGAGAGGGCAGTTCTTC.

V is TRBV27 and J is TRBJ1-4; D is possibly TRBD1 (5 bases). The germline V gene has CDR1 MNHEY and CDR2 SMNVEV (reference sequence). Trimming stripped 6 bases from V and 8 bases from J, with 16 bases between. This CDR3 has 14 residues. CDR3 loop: CASSVQGFREKLFF. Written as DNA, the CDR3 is TGTGCCAGCAGCGTGCAGGGCTTCCGCGAAAAACTGTTTTTT. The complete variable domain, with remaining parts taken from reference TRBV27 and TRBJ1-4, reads EAQVTQNPRYLITVTGKKLTVTCSQNMNHEYMSWYRQDPGLGLRQIYYSMNVEVTDKGDVPEGYKVSRKEKRNFPLILESPSPNQTSLYFCASSVQGFREKLFFGSGTQLSVL.

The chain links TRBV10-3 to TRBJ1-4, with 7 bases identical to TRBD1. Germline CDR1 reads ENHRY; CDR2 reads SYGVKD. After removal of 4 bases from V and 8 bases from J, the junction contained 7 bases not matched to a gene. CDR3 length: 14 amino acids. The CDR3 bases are TGTGCCATCAGTGGTGACAGGGCGGGGGAAAAACTGTTTTTT. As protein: CAISGDRAGEKLFF.

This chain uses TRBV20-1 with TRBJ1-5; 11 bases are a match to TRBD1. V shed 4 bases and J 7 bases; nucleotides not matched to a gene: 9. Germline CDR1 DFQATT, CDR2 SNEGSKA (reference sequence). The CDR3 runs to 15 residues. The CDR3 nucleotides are TGCAGTGCTAAATCCGGGACAGGGGGAAACCAGCCCCAGCATTTT. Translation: CSAKSGTGGNQPQHF.

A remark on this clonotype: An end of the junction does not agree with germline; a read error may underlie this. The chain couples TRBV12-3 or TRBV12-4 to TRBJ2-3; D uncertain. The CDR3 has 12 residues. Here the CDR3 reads CASSVRADMQYF. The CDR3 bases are TGTGCCAGCAGCGTGAGAGCAGATATGCAGTATTTT.

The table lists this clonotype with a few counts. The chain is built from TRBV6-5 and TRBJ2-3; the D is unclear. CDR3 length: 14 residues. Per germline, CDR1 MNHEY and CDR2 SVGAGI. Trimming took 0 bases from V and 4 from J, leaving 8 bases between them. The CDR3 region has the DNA TGTGCCAGCAGTTACTCCCGAACAGCAGATACGCAGTATTTT. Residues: CASSYSRTADTQYF.

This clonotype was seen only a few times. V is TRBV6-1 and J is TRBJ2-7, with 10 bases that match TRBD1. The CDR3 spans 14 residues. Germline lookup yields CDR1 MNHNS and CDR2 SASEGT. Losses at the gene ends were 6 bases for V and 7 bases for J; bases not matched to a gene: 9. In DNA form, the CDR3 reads TGTGCCAGCAGAGCCGACAGGGGGCGAGGTGAGCAGTACTTC. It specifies CASRADRGRGEQYF.

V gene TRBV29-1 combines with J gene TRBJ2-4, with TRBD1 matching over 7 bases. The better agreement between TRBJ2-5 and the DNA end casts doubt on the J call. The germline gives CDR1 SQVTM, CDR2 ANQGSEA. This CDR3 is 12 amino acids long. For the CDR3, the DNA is TGCAGCGTTGATCCAGGGGGTGAGACCCAGTACTTC. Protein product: CSVDPGGETQYF.

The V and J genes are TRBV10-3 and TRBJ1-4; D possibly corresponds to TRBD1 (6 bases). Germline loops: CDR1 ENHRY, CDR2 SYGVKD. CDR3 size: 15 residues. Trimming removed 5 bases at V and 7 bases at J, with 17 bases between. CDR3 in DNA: TGTGCCATCAGTCCGGCGGAAGGGGGTGGTGAAAAACTGTTTTTT. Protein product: CAISPAEGGGEKLFF.

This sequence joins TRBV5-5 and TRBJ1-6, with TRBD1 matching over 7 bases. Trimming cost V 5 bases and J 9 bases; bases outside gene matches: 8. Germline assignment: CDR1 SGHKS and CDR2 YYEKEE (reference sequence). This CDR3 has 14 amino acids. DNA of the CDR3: TGTGCCAGCAGGGTCCGGGACAGTCGTTCACCCCTCCACTTT. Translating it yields CASRVRDSRSPLHF.

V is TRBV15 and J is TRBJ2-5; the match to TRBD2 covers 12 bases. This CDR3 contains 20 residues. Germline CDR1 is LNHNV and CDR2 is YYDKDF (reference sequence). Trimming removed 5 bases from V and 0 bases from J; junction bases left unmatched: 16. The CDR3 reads CATSPLWTSGIISYQETQYF. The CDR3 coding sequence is TGTGCCACCAGCCCGTTATGGACTAGCGGGATCATCTCGTACCAAGAGACCCAGTACTTC.

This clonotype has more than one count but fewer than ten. Here the CDR3 reads CATSRDPGGGGSNEQFF. The DNA for the CDR3 is TGTGCCACCAGCAGAGATCCTGGCGGTGGCGGATCCAATGAGCAGTTCTTC. V is TRBV15 and J is TRBJ2-1; no firm D call. The CDR3 length is 17 residues. Germline loops: CDR1 LNHNV, CDR2 YYDKDF (reference sequence). Trimming took off 0 bases at V and 6 bases at J, with 18 bases between the two ends.

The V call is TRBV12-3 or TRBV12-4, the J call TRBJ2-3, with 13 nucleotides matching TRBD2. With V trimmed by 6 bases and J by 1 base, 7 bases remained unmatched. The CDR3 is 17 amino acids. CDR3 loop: CASRRTSGSVGTDTQYF. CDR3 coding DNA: TGTGCCAGCAGACGGACTAGCGGGAGTGTTGGCACAGATACGCAGTATTTT.